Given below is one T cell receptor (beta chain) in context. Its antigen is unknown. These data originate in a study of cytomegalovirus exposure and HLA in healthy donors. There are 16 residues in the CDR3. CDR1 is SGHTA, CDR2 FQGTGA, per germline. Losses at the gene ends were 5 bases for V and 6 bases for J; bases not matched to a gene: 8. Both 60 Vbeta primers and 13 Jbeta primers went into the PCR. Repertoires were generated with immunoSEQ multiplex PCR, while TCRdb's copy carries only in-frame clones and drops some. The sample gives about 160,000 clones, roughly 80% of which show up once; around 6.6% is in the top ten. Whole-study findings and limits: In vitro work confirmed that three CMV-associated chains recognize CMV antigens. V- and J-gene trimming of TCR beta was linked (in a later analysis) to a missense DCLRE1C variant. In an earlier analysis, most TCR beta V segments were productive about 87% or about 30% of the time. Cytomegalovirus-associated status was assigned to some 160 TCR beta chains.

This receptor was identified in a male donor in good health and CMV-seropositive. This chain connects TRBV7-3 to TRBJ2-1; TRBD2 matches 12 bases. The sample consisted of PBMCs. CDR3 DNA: TGTGCCAGCAGCCCCTCTAGCGGGAGGGCTCCCAATGAGCAGTTCTTC. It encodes CASSPSSGRAPNEQFF.